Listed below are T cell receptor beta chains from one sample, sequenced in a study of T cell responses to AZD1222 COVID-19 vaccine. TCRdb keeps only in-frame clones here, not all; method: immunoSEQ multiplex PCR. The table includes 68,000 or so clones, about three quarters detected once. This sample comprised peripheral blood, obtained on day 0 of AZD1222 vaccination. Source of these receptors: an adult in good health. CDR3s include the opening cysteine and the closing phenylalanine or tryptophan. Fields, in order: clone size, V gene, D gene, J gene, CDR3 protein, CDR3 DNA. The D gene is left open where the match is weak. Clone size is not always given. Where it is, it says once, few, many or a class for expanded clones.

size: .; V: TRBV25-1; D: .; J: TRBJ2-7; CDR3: CASTREGAPYEQYF; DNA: TGTGCCAGCACTCGGGAAGGGGCCCCCTACGAGCAGTACTTC
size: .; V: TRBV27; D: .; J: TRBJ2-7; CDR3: CASSLNRDYEQYF; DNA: TGTGCCAGCAGTTTAAACAGGGACTACGAGCAGTACTTC
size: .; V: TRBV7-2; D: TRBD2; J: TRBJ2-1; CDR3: CASSLAASGSYNEQFF; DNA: TGTGCCAGCAGCTTAGCGGCTAGCGGCTCCTACAATGAGCAGTTCTTC
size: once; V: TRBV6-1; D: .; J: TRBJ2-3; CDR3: CASSEWAQGGTDTQYF; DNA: TGTGCCAGCAGTGAATGGGCCCAGGGAGGCACAGATACGCAGTATTTT
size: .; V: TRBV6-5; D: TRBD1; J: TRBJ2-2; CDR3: CASRTDRADTGELFF; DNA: TGTGCCAGCAGGACCGACAGGGCGGACACCGGGGAGCTGTTTTTT
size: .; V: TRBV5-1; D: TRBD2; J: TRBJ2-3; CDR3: CASSSERGVRDTQYF; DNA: TGCGCCAGCAGCTCCGAGCGGGGGGTCAGGGATACGCAGTATTTT
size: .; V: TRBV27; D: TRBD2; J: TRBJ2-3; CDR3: CASSPISGEGDTQYF; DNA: TGTGCCAGCAGCCCCATTAGCGGGGAGGGGGATACGCAGTATTTT
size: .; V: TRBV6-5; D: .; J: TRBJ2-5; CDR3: CASNGLETQYF; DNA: TGTGCCAGCAATGGCTTGGAGACCCAGTACTTC
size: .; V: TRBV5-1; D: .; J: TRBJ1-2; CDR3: CASRMDWGYTF; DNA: TGCGCCAGCAGGATGGACTGGGGCTACACCTTC
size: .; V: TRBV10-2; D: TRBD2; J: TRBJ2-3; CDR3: CASSWSGGVADTQYF; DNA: TGCGCCAGCAGTTGGAGCGGGGGGGTCGCAGATACGCAGTATTTT
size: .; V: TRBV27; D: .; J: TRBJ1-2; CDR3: CASSPTGSNGYTF; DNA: TGTGCCAGCAGTCCAACAGGGTCGAATGGCTACACCTTC
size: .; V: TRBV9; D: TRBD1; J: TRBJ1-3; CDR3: CASSAGTGLYSGNTIYF; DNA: TGTGCCAGCAGCGCGGGGACAGGGTTGTACTCTGGAAACACCATATATTTT
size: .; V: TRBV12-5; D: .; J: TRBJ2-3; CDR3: CASASGTLSTDTQYF; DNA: TGTGCTAGTGCCTCGGGGACCCTTAGCACAGATACGCAGTATTTT
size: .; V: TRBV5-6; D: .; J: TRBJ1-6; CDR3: CASSLSWGSDNSPLHF; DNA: TGTGCCAGCAGCTTGTCGTGGGGGTCAGATAATTCACCCCTCCACTTT
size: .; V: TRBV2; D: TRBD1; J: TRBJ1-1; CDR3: CASRVTGGGTEAFF; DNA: TGTGCCAGCAGGGTGACAGGGGGCGGCACTGAAGCTTTCTTT
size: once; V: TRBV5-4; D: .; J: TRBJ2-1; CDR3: CASSLLRTETYNEQFF; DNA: TGTGCCAGCAGCTTGTTAAGGACGGAGACCTACAATGAGCAGTTCTTC
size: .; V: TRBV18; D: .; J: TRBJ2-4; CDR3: CASSPEAKNIQYF; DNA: TGTGCCAGCTCCCCCGAGGCCAAAAACATTCAGTACTTC
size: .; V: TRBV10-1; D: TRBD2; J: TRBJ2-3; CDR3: CASSDHRGGFGTDTQYF; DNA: TGCGCCAGCAGTGACCATCGGGGGGGCTTTGGTACGGATACGCAGTATTTT
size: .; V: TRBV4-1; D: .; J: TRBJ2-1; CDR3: CASSQGVSSYNEQFF; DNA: TGCGCCAGCAGCCAAGGGGTTAGCTCCTACAATGAGCAGTTCTTC
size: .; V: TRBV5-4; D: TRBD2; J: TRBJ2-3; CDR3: CASSLWGGSTDTQYF; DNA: TGTGCCAGCAGCTTGTGGGGGGGGAGCACAGATACGCAGTATTTT
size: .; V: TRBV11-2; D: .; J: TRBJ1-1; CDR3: CASSIDQAQGNTEAFF; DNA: TGTGCCAGCAGCATAGATCAGGCTCAGGGGAACACTGAAGCTTTCTTT
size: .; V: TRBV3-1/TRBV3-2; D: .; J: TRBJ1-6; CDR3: CASSQRLQATYNSPLHF; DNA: TGTGCCAGCAGCCAACGATTACAGGCGACTTATAATTCACCCCTCCACTTT
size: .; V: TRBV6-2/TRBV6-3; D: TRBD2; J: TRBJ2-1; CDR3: CASSYSTSGGASEQFF; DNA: TGTGCCAGCAGTTACTCGACTAGCGGGGGGGCAAGTGAGCAGTTCTTC
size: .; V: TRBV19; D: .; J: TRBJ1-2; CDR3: CATGDSDRLGYTF; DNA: TGTGCCACCGGGGACTCAGACAGGTTGGGCTACACCTTC
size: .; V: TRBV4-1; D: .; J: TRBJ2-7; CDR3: CASSQDRNSLYEQYF; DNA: TGCGCCAGCAGCCAAGATAGGAACAGCTTATACGAGCAGTACTTC
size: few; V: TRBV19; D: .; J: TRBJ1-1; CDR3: CASKTGSTEAFF; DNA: TGTGCCAGTAAGACAGGAAGCACTGAAGCTTTCTTT
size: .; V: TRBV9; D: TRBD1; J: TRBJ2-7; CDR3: CASSLGQGPYEQYF; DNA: TGTGCCAGCAGCCTCGGACAGGGACCCTACGAGCAGTACTTC
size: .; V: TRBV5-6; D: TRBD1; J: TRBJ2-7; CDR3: CASSVGTGSHEQYF; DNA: TGTGCCAGCAGCGTGGGGACAGGGTCCCACGAGCAGTACTTC
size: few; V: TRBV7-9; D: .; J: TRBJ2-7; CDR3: CASSTHRDGLDEQYF; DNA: TGTGCCAGCAGCACCCACCGGGACGGCCTTGACGAGCAGTACTTC
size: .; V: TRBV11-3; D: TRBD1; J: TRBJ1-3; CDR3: CASSLEASGGVGNTIYF; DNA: TGTGCCAGCAGCTTAGAAGCTTCAGGGGGCGTCGGAAACACCATATATTTT
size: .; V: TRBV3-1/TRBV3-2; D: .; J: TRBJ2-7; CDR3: CASTSVGGLRSHSYEQYF; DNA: TGTGCCAGCACATCGGTCGGCGGACTTCGATCACATTCCTACGAGCAGTACTTC
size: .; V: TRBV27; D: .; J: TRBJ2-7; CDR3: CASRREGGWFGHEQYF; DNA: TGTGCCAGCAGGCGAGAGGGGGGCTGGTTCGGTCACGAGCAGTACTTC
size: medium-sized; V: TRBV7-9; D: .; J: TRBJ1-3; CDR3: CASSLTGNTIYF; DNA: TGTGCCAGCAGCTTGACCGGAAACACCATATATTTT
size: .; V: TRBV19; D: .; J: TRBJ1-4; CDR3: CASSGEDQGGEKLFF; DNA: TGTGCCAGTAGTGGCGAGGACCAAGGAGGTGAAAAACTGTTTTTT
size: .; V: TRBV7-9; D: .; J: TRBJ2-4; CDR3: CASSLRGGAKNIQYF; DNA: TGTGCCAGCAGCCTAAGAGGGGGGGCCAAAAACATTCAGTACTTC
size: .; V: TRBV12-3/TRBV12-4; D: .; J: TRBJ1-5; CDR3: CASSSHLEPQHF; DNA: TGTGCCAGCAGTTCTCATTTGGAGCCCCAGCATTTT
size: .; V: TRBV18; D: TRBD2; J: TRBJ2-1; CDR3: CASSPRGTSGGNNEQFF; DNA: TGTGCCAGCTCACCCCGGGGGACTAGCGGGGGTAACAATGAGCAGTTCTTC
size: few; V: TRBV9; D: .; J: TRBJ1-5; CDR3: CASSVDGAGNQPQHF; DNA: TGTGCCAGCAGCGTAGATGGGGCGGGCAATCAGCCCCAGCATTTT
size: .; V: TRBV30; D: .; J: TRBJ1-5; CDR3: CAWSERTALHQPQHF; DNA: TGTGCCTGGAGTGAAAGGACGGCCCTCCATCAGCCCCAGCATTTT
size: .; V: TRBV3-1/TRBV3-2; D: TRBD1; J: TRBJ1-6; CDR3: CASSQEPGGISPLHF; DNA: TGTGCCAGCAGCCAAGAGCCAGGGGGCATTTCACCCCTCCACTTT
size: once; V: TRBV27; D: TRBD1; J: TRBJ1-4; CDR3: CASSLRQGEKLFF; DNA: TGTGCCAGCAGTTTAAGACAGGGTGAAAAACTGTTTTTT
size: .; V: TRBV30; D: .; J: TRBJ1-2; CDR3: CAWTTGFYGYTF; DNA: TGTGCCTGGACAACAGGGTTCTATGGCTACACCTTC
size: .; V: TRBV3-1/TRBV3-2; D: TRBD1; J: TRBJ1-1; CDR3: CASSLDRGTEAFF; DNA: TGTGCCAGCAGCCTGGACAGGGGAACTGAAGCTTTCTTT
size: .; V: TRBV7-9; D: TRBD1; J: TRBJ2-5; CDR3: CASSLMTTGGYQGTQYF; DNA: TGTGCCAGCAGCTTAATGACGACAGGGGGGTACCAAGGGACCCAGTACTTC